The 5 T cell receptor beta chains listed next were all sequenced from one sample in a study of CD8+ T cells in alopecia areata. Reverse transcription of extracted RNA yielded cDNA, which provided the sequencing template. TCRdb keeps only in-frame clones here, not all; method: immunoSEQ multiplex PCR. The data show around 200,000 clones, roughly 64% seen once. As to treatment: oral pan-JAK inhibitor, 5-10 mg twice daily. The sample consisted of CD4+ T cells sorted from blood, taken at week 4, from a patient treated with tofacitinib. These TCRs come from a human donor with alopecia areata.

The chain links TRBV29-1 to TRBJ1-1; D is unclear. Germline CDR1 and CDR2: SQVTM and ANQGSEA. V shed 4 bases and J shed 2 bases, with 11 bases lying between them. The CDR3 runs to 13 residues. The CDR3 spells CSVVLTENTEAFF. The DNA for the CDR3 is TGCAGCGTTGTTCTTACGGAAAACACTGAAGCTTTCTTT.

This clone was seen only a few times. This rearrangement joins TRBV10-3 to TRBJ2-6, with TRBD1 identical over 7 bases. The germline V gene has CDR1 ENHRY and CDR2 SYGVKD. V lost 4 bases to trimming and J lost 0 bases; unmatched junction nucleotides: 3. The CDR3 is made up of 16 amino acids. For the CDR3, the DNA is TGTGCCATCAGTGGACAGGGTCCCTCTGGGGCCAACGTCCTGACTTTC. This gives the protein CAISGQGPSGANVLTF.

V usage is TRBV7-2 and J usage is TRBJ2-5; D possibly corresponds to TRBD2 (5 bases). The CDR3 sequence is 14 residues long. The V end lost 3 bases, the J end lost 5 bases, and 13 bases lay between the germline ends. The germline CDR1 and CDR2 sequences are SGHTA and FQGNSA. The CDR3 coding sequence is TGTGCCAGCAGCTTCGGAGAGGGTGGGGAGACCCAGTACTTC. It codes for CASSFGEGGETQYF.

The chain uses TRBV27 and TRBJ1-2; 9 positions match TRBD1. The CDR3 length is 14 residues. Germline V gene data show CDR1 as MNHEY and CDR2 as SMNVEV (reference sequence). J was trimmed by 5 bases and V by 5 bases; bases with no gene match: 6. CDR3 DNA sequence: TGTGCCAGCAGTCAACAGGGGGCAGCTTATGGCTACACCTTC. It codes for CASSQQGAAYGYTF.

The rearrangement joins TRBV30 to TRBJ1-2; D is possibly TRBD1 (5 bases). The CDR3 covers 13 residues. The germline CDR1 and CDR2 sequences are GTSNPN and SVGIG (reference sequence). V was pared by 0 bases and J by 7 bases, with 12 bases between. The CDR3 region is CAWSVIQGSGYTF. In DNA, the CDR3 is TGTGCCTGGAGTGTTATCCAGGGTAGTGGCTACACCTTC.